Reported below is one T cell receptor beta chain. This sample was included in a study of blood T cell repertoires in COVID-19. Study background: COVID-19 samples, acute and convalescent, were from the United States, Italy and Spain.

Trimming removed 4 bases at V and 1 base at J, with 8 bases between. The germline V gene encodes CDR1 SGHKS and CDR2 YYEKEE (reference sequence). The CDR3 runs to 13 residues. The protocol was immunoSEQ multiplex PCR, while the TCRdb copy is restricted to in-frame clones and leaves out a portion. The data contain about 210,000 clones, over 70% of them singletons. Sequencing input: peripheral blood. The TCR originated in a woman aged 70-85 years with acute or convalescent COVID-19. The V and J genes are TRBV5-5 and TRBJ2-5; D ambiguous. The CDR3 is CASSLLFQETQYF. The CDR3 nucleotides read TGTGCCAGCAGCCTTTTATTCCAAGAGACCCAGTACTTC.